The present T cell receptor beta chain was sequenced within a study of radiotherapy plus CTLA-4 blockade in lung cancer (dated by TCRdb to 2017 to 2018). Regarding the study in general: Objective responses were observed in 15% to 20% of enrolled patients, and disease control was achieved in roughly 29%.

Worth noting for this clone: This clone's antigen is unknown. Base quality data are lacking; no much larger clone is found one base away.

Points the paper makes about the study in general: The strongest predictors of response were reported to be early dynamic shifts in blood T cell clones along with a rise in serum interferon-beta following radiation. After treatment with radiotherapy and ipilimumab, TCR clones that originated in tumors expanded in peripheral blood.

V has 2 bases trimmed and J has 8 bases trimmed; junction bases matching no gene number 11. Taken from cysteine to phenylalanine, the CDR3 has 16 residues. This entry keeps only the CDR3 DNA: 48 bases, framed from base 1. The germline V gene sets CDR1 to SGHTA and CDR2 to FQGNSA. The protocol used for the library was the immunoSEQ multiplex PCR assay. TCRdb took this table from immuneACCESS and kept in-frame rearrangements with V and J called. Such tables lack part of the clones; where checked against another copy, unresolved V genes explain under half of the gap, and the rest is unexplained. The sample data list about 72,000 clones, and approximately 80% of these were observed just once. The top ten hold about 4.3% of the sample. Focal radiation therapy combined with CTLA-4 blockade (ipilimumab) was tested in patients with chemo-refractory metastatic non-small-cell lung cancer.

The V and J segments used are TRBV7-2 and TRBJ2-4, and TRBD1 matches 8 of the central bases. This material consisted of peripheral blood, taken from a patient treated with radiotherapy plus ipilimumab. This clonotype was sampled from a human donor with non-small cell lung cancer who had a partial response to radiotherapy plus ipilimumab. In nucleotides, the sequence is TGTGCCAGCAGCTTATCAGGGACAGGAGTGGGGTACATTCAGTACTTC. This sequence encodes CASSLSGTGVGYIQYF.